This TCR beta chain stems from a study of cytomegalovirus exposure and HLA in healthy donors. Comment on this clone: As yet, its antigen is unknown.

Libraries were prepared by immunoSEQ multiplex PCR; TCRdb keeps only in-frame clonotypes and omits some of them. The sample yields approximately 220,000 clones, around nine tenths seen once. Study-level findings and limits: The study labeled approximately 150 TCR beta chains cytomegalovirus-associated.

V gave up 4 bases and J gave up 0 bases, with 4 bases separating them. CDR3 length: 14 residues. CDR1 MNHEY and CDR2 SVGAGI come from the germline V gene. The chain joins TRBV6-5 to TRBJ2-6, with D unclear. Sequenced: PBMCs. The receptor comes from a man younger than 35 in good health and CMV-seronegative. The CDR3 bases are TGTGCCAGCAGTTCAGTCTCTGGGGCCAACGTCCTGACTTTC. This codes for CASSSVSGANVLTF.